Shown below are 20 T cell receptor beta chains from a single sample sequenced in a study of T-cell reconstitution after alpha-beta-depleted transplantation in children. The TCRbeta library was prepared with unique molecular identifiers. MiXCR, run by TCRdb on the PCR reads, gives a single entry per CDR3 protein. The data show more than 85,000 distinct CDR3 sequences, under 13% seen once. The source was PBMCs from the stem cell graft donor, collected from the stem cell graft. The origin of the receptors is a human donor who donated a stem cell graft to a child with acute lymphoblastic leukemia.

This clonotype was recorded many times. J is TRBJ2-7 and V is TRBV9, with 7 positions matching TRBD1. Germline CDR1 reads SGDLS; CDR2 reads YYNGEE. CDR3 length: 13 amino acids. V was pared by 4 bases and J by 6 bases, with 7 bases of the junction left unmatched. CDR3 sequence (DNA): TGTGCCAGCAGCCCTCGGGACAGAGGCGAGCAGTACTTC. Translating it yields CASSPRDRGEQYF.

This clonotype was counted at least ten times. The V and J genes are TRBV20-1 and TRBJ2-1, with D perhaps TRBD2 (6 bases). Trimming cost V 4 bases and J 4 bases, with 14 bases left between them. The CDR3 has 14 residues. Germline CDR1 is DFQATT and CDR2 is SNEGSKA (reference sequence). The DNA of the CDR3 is TGCAGTGCTATCCGGGACTCCCCGTACAATGAGCAGTTCTTC. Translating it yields CSAIRDSPYNEQFF.

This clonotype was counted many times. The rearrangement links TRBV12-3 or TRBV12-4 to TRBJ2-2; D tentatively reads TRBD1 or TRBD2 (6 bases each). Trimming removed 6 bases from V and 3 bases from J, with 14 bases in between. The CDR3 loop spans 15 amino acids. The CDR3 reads CASRRFGGYTGELFF. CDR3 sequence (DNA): TGTGCCAGCAGACGGTTCGGGGGCTACACCGGGGAGCTGTTTTTT.

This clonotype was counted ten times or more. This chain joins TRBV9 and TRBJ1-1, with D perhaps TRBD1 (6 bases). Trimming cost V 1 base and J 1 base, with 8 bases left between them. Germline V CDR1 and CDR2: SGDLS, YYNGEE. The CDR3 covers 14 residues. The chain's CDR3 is CASSVRGTNTEAFF. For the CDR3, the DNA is TGTGCCAGCAGCGTAAGGGGGACGAACACTGAAGCTTTCTTT.

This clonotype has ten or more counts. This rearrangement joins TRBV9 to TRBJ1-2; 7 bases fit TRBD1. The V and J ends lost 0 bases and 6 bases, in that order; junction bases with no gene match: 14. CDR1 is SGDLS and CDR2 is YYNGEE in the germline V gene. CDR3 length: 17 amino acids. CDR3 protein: CASSVGSRDSLYNGYTF. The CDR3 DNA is TGTGCCAGCAGCGTAGGTAGTAGGGACAGTTTATATAATGGCTACACCTTC. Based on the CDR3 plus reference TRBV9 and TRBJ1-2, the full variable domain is DSGVTQTPKHLITATGQRVTLRCSPRSGDLSVYWYQQSLDQGLQFLIQYYNGEERAKGNILERFSAQQFPDLHSELNLSSLELGDSALYFCASSVGSRDSLYNGYTFGSGTRLTVV.

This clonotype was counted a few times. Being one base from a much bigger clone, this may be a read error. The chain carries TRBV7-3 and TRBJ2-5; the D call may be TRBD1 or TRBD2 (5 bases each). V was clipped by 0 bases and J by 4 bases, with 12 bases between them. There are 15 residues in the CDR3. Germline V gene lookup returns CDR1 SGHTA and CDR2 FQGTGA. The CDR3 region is CASSLTWGTRETQYF. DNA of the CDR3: TGTGCCAGCAGCTTAACTTGGGGGACGAGAGAGACCCAGTACTTC. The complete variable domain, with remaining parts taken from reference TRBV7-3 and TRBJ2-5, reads GAGVSQTPSNKVTEKGKYVELRCDPISGHTALYWYRQSLGQGPEFLIYFQGTGAADDSGLPNDRFFAVRPEGSVSTLKIQRTERGDSAVYLCASSLTWGTRETQYFGPGTRLLVL.

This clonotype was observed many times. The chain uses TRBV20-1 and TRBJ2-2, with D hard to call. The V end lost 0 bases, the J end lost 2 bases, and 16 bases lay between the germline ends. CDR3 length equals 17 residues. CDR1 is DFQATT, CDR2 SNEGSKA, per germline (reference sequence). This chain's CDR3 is CSARDHLKSSNTGELFF. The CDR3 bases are TGCAGTGCTAGAGATCATCTGAAGTCCTCCAACACCGGGGAGCTGTTTTTT.

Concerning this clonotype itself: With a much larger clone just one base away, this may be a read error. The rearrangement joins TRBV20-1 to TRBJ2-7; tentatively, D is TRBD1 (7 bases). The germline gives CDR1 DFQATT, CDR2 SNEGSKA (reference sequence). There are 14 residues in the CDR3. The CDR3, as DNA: TGCAGTGCTAGAGTTTCGGCAGGGGGGAGCGAGCATTACTTC. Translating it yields CSARVSAGGSEHYF.

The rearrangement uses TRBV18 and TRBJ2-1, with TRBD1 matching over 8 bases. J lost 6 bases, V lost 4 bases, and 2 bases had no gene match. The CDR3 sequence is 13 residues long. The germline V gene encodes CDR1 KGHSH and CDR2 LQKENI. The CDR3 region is CASSQGQVNEQFF. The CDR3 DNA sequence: TGTGCCAGCTCACAGGGACAGGTCAATGAGCAGTTCTTC.

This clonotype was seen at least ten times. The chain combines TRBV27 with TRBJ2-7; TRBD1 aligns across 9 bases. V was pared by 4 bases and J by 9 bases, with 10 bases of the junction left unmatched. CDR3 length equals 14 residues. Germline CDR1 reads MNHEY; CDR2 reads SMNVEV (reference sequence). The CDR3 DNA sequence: TGTGCCAGCAGTTCCGGGGACAGGGTTAGGGTGCAGTACTTC. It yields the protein CASSSGDRVRVQYF.

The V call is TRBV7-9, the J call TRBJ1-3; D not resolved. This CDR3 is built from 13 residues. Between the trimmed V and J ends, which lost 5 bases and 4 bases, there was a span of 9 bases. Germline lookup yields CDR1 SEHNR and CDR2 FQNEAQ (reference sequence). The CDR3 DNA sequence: TGTGCCAGCAGCGATGCCAGGGGAAACACCATATATTTT. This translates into CASSDARGNTIYF.

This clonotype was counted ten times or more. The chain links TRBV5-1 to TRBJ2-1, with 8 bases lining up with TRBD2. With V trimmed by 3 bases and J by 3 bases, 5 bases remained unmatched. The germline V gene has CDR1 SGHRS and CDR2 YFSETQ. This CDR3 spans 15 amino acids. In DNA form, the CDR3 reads TGCGCCAGCAGCTGGGGACTAGAGAACTACAATGAGCAGTTCTTC. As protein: CASSWGLENYNEQFF.

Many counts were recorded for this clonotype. The DNA of the CDR3 is TGTGCCAGCAGCTTAGAGGCAGCTCCTGGAAACACCATATATTTT. Residues: CASSLEAAPGNTIYF. The rearrangement joins TRBV7-8 to TRBJ1-3; D remains unclear. V lost 1 base, J lost 2 bases, and 9 bases lay in between. The CDR3 extends over 15 amino acids. CDR1 and CDR2 (germline): SGHVS, FQNEAQ.

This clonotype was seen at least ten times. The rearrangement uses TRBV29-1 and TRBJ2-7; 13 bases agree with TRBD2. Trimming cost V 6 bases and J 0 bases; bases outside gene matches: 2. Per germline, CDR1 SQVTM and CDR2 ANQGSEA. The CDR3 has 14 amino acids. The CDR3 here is CSVRTSGSSYEQYF. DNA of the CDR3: TGCAGCGTCCGGACTAGCGGGAGCTCCTACGAGCAGTACTTC.

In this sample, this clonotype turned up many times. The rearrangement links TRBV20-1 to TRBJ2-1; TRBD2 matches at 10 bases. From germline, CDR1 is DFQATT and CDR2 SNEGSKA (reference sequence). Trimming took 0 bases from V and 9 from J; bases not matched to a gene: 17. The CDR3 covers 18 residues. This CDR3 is CSARDPRTSGLSRSEQFF. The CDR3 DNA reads TGCAGTGCTAGAGATCCGAGGACTAGCGGCCTATCTAGGAGTGAGCAGTTCTTC.

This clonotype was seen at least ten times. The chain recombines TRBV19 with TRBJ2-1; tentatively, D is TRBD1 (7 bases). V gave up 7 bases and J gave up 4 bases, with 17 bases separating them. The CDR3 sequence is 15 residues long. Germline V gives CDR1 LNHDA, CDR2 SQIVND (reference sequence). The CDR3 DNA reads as TGTGCCAGTACCCAACGGGCAGGGGGGTACAATGAGCAGTTCTTC. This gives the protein CASTQRAGGYNEQFF.

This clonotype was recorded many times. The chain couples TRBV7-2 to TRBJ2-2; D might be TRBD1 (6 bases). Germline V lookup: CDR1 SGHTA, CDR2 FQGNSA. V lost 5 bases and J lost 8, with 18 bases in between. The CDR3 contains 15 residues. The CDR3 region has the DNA TGTGCCAGCAGCCCAGGGTCCAGGGGCTGGGGGGAGCTGTTTTTT. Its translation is CASSPGSRGWGELFF. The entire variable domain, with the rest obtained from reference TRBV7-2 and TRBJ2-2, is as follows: GAGVSQSPSNKVTEKGKDVELRCDPISGHTALYWYRQSLGQGLEFLIYFQGNSAPDKSGLPSDRFSAERTGGSVSTLTIQRTQQEDSAVYLCASSPGSRGWGELFFGEGSRLTVL.

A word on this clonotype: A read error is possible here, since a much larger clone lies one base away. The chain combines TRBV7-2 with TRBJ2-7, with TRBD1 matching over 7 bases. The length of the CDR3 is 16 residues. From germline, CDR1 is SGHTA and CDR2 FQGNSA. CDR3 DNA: TGTGCCGGCAGCTTAACCATCCGGACAGGTCCCTACGAGCAGTACTTC. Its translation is CAGSLTIRTGPYEQYF.

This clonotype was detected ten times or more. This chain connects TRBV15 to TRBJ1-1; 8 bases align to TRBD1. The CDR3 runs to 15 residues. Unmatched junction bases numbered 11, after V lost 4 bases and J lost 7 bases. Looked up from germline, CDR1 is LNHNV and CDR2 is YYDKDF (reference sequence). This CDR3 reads CATSMTGEQRGEAFF. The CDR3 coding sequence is TGTGCCACCAGCATGACAGGGGAACAGCGAGGTGAAGCTTTCTTT.

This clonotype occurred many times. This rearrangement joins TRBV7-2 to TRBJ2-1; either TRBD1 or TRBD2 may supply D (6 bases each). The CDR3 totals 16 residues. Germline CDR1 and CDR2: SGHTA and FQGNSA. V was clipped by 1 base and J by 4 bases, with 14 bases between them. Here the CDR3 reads CASSLGLRDKYNEQFF. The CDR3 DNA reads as TGTGCCAGCAGCTTAGGGCTGCGGGACAAGTACAATGAGCAGTTCTTC.